This TCR beta chain was captured by sequencing in a study of T cells after yellow fever vaccination. V was trimmed by 7 bases and J by 6 bases, leaving 17 bases between them. The germline CDR1 and CDR2 sequences are SGHNT and YYREEE (reference sequence). This CDR3 region has 14 residues. This clonotype was detected a few times. TCRdb reprocessed the 5' RACE reads with MiXCR, giving one entry per CDR3 protein. The table lists 620,000 or so distinct CDR3 sequences, 9% to 15% of them singletons. The chain recombines TRBV5-4 with TRBJ2-1; the D gene could be TRBD1 or TRBD2 (6 bases each). The receptor comes from a man aged 25 to 40 who received the YFV17D yellow fever vaccine. The input for sequencing was PBMCs, taken on the day of the yellow fever booster vaccination. The CDR3, as DNA: TGTGCCAGCCGCCTTCCGGGGGCTTCCAATGAGCAGTTCTTC. The encoded protein is CASRLPGASNEQFF. Together with reference TRBV5-4 and TRBJ2-1, the CDR3 gives the full variable domain: ETGVTQSPTHLIKTRGQQVTLRCSSQSGHNTVSWYQQALGQGPQFIFQYYREEENGRGNFPPRFSGLQFPNYSSELNVNALELDDSALYLCASRLPGASNEQFFGPGTRLTVL.